This T cell receptor beta chain was identified during a study of T cells in Graves' hyperthyroidism and ophthalmopathy. Amplification of TCR beta CDR3 regions was performed using RNA transcripts as template. The TCR CDR3 first-round RT-PCR relied on the HTBI primer set. TCRdb itself ran the multiplex PCR reads through MiXCR, one entry per CDR3 protein. Of 300,000 to 450,000 distinct CDR3 sequences listed, approximately 18% are singletons. The CDR3 covers 15 residues. The germline V gene encodes CDR1 SEHNR and CDR2 FQNEAQ (reference sequence). Trimming took 1 base from V and 1 from J, leaving 10 bases between them. Patients affected by ophthalmopathy presented a Clinical Activity Score of at least 3, a NOSPECS grade of at least 4, and disease duration below 3 months. Researchers barred patients who had uncontrolled infection, other autoimmune disease, pregnancy or lactation. Orbital computed tomography, thyroid ultrasound, serum thyroxine and TRAb, and clinical symptoms together informed the diagnoses. Fresh 10 ml peripheral blood yielded PBMCs.

This clonotype was detected many times. The chain joins TRBV7-9 to TRBJ1-1; D possibly corresponds to TRBD1 (6 bases). This sequence was found in a woman between 40 and 55 years old with Graves' ophthalmopathy. The sequencing input was blood. CDR3: CASSLGRTENTEAFF. The CDR3, as DNA: TGTGCCAGCAGCTTAGGGCGGACAGAGAACACTGAAGCTTTCTTT.